This section outlines one T cell receptor beta chain sequence together with its context. Its antigen is unknown. There are no base qualities to consult, and no much larger clone falls within one base. The data were obtained in a study of blood T cell repertoires in COVID-19 (dated by TCRdb to about 2020). Regarding the research as a whole: Collaborator samples came from the United States, Italy and Spain and covered acute and convalescent phases of COVID-19. The material from the prospective study consisted of cDNA or gDNA derived from T cells, B-cell-depleted T cells, or PBMCs. Deeply sampled blood TCRbeta repertoires from subjects exposed to, actively infected with, or recovered from COVID-19 were included in the dataset. A freely available public database, intended as a resource for researchers studying the immune response to SARS-CoV-2, is where the repertoires were released. The samples were drawn from two sources: the first 160 participants of the ongoing ImmuneRACE study, and about 1,300 subjects contributed by 6 global collaborators. A de-identified subject ID, COVID-19 status, age in years and sex were almost always included in the sample metadata. Where available, HLA class I and class II types were obtained from metadata supplied by the sample provider rather than from assay-based typing. The investigation overall reported the following: The amount of clinical and demographic metadata varied by source and participant and was provided uncurated.

One collaborating source in Seattle enrolled patients while the patients were actively infected and followed the patients over time throughout the course of disease. Each collaborating institution followed its own protocols to collect whole blood in K2EDTA tubes. For TCRbeta analysis, collaborator samples were shipped as frozen whole blood, as isolated PBMCs, or as DNA extracted from either sample type. TCRbeta CDR3 regions were amplified from genomic DNA by means of the immunoSEQ Assay, a bias-controlled multiplex PCR. The study's own analysis went as follows. Within the assay, amplification of reference gene primers was used to estimate how many nucleated cells each sample contained. Sequence reads were collapsed and filtered to measure the absolute abundance of every unique TCRbeta CDR3 rearrangement. For each sample, productive Simpson clonality was calculated as the square root of Simpson's diversity index across productive rearrangements. Imported from immuneACCESS, the table was reduced by TCRdb to in-frame sequences with V and J called. These copies leave out some clones; in studies compared against another copy, an unresolved V gene accounts for under half, and the cause of the remainder is not known. The V and J calls and clone size come from that table; D and trimming were worked out from the DNA. The sample table holds approximately 330,000 clones, of which about 91% were seen once. Approximately 9.3% of the sample is taken by the ten largest.

V is shortened by 5 bases, J by 0 bases, and the region joining them spans 7 bases. From the cysteine up to the phenylalanine, the CDR3 has a length of 13 residues. The read is trimmed to its CDR3 DNA, 39 bases read in frame from base 1. The germline V gene supplies CDR1 MRHNA and CDR2 SNTAGT. The chain is assembled from TRBV6-4 and TRBJ1-1, with the D gene not confidently named. This clonotype was sampled from a man aged 25-45 years with COVID-19, enrolled during active disease. The material sequenced was peripheral blood. This receptor carries the CDR3 CASSREMNTEAFF. The nucleotide sequence reads as follows: TGTGCCAGCAGTCGAGAGATGAACACTGAAGCTTTCTTT.